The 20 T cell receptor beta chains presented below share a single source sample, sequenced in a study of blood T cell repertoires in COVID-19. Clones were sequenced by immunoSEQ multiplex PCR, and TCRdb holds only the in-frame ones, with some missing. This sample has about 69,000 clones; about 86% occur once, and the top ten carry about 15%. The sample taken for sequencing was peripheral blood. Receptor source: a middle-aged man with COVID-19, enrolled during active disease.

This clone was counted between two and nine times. CDR3 nucleotides: TGTGCCAGCAGTACAAGACAGGGGGCATTGGATGGCTACACCTTC. Translating it yields CASSTRQGALDGYTF. The V and J genes are TRBV6-6 and TRBJ1-2, with 10 bases fitting TRBD1. This CDR3 has 15 residues. V was clipped by 5 bases and J by 6 bases; unmatched bases: 9. Germline assignment: CDR1 MNHNY and CDR2 SVGAGI (reference sequence).

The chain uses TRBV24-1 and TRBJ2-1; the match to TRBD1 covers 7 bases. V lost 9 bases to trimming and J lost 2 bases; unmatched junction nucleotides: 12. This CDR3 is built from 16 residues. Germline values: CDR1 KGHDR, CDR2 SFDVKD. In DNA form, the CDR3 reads TGTGCCACCCCAGGGGATATCAGGGGGACCTACAATGAGCAGTTCTTC. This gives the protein CATPGDIRGTYNEQFF.

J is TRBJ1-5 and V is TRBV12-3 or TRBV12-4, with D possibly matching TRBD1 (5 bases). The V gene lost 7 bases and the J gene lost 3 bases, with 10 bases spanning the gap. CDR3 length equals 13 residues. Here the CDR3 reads CASTAGNNQPQHF. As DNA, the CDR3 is TGTGCCAGCACAGCAGGGAACAATCAGCCCCAGCATTTT.

The CDR3: CATDRVAYNEQFF. The CDR3, as DNA: TGTGCCACCGACAGGGTTGCCTACAATGAGCAGTTCTTC. The chain employs TRBV7-9 and TRBJ2-1, with 7 positions matching TRBD1. Germline lookup yields CDR1 SEHNR and CDR2 FQNEAQ (reference sequence). The CDR3 extends over 13 amino acids. The V and J ends lost 10 bases and 2 bases, in that order; junction bases with no gene match: 5.

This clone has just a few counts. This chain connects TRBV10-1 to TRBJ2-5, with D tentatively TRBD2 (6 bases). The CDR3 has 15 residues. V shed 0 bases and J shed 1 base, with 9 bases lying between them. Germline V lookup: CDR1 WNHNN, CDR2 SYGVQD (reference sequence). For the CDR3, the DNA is TGCGCCAGCAGTGAGTCCGGGCGGGGCCAAGAGACCCAGTACTTC. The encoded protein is CASSESGRGQETQYF.

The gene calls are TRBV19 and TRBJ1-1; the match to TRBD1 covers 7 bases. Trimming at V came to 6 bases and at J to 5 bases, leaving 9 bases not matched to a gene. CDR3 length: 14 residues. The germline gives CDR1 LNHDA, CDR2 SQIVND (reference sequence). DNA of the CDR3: TGTGCCAGTAGGAAGAAGGGGGCAGGTACTGAAGCTTTCTTT. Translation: CASRKKGAGTEAFF. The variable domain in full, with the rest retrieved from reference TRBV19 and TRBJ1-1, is DGGITQSPKYLFRKEGQNVTLSCEQNLNHDAMYWYRQDPGQGLRLIYYSQIVNDFQKGDIAEGYSVSREKKESFPLTVTSAQKNPTAFYLCASRKKGAGTEAFFGQGTRLTVV.

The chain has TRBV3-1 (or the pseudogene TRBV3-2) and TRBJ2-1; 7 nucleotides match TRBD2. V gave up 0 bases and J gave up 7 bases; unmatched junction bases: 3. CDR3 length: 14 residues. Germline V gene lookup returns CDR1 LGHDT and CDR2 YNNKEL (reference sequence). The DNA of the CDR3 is TGTGCCAGCAGCCAAGACCGACTAGCAAATGAGCAGTTCTTC. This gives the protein CASSQDRLANEQFF.

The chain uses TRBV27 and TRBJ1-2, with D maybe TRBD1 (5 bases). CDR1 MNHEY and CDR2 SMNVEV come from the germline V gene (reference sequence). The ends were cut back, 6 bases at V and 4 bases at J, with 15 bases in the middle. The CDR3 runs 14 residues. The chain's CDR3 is CASRPPGSGYGYTF. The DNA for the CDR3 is TGTGCCAGCAGACCACCAGGGTCTGGCTATGGCTACACCTTC.

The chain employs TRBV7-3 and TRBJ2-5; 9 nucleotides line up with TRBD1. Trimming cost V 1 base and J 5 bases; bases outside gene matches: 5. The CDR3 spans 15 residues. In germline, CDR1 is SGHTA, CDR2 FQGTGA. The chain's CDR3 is CASSLNTGGAETQYF. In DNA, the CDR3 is TGTGCCAGCAGCTTAAATACAGGGGGCGCTGAGACCCAGTACTTC.

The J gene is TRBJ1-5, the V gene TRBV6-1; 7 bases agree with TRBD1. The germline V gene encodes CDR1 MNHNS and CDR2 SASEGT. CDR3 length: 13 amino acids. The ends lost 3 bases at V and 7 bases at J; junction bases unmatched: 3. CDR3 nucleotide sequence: TGTGCCAGCAGTGAGCACAGGGGCCAGCCCCAGCATTTT. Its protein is CASSEHRGQPQHF.

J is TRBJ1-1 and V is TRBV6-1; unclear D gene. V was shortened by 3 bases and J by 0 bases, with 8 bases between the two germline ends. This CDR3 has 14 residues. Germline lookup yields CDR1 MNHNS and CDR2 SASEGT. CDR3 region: CASSEYNMNTEAFF. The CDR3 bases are TGTGCCAGCAGTGAGTACAATATGAACACTGAAGCTTTCTTT.

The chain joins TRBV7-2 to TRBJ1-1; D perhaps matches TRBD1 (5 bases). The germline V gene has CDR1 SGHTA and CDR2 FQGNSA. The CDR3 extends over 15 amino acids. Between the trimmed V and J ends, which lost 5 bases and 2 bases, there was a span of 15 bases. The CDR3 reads CASSRRAGSNTEAFF. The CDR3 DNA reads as TGTGCCAGCAGCCGTAGGGCAGGGTCAAACACTGAAGCTTTCTTT.

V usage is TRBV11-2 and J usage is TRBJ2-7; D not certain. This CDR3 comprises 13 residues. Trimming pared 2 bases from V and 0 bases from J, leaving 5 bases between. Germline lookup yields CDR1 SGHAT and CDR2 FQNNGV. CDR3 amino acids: CASSLRSSYEQYF. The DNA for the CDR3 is TGTGCCAGCAGCTTAAGGAGCTCCTACGAGCAGTACTTC. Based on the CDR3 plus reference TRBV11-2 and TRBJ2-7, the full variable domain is EAGVAQSPRYKIIEKRQSVAFWCNPISGHATLYWYQQILGQGPKLLIQFQNNGVVDDSQLPKDRFSAERLKGVDSTLKIQPAKLEDSAVYLCASSLRSSYEQYFGPGTRLTVT.

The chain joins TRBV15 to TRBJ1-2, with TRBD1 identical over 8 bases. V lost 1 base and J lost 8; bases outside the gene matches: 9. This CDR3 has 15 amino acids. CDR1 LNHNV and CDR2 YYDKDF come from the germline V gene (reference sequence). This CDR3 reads CATSRGPATGGGYTF. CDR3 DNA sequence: TGTGCCACCAGCAGAGGGCCCGCTACAGGGGGGGGCTACACCTTC.

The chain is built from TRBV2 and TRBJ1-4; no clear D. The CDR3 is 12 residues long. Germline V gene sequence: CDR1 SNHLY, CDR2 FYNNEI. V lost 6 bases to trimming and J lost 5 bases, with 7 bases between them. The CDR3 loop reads CASREGNEKLFF. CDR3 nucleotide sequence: TGTGCCAGCAGGGAGGGAAATGAAAAACTGTTTTTT.

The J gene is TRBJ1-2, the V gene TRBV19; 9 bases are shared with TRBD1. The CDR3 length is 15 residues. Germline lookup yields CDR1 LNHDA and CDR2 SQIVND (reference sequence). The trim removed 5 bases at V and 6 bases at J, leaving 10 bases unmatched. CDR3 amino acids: CASSPPTDRGDGYTF. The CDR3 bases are TGTGCCAGTAGTCCTCCCACGGACAGGGGAGATGGCTACACCTTC. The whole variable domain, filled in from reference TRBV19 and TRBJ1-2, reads DGGITQSPKYLFRKEGQNVTLSCEQNLNHDAMYWYRQDPGQGLRLIYYSQIVNDFQKGDIAEGYSVSREKKESFPLTVTSAQKNPTAFYLCASSPPTDRGDGYTFGSGTRLTVV.

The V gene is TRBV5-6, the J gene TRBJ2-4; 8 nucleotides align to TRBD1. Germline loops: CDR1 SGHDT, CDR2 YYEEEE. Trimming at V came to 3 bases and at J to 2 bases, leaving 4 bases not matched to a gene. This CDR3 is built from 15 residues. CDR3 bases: TGTGCCAGCAGCTGGACAGGGAGTACCAAAAACATTCAGTACTTC. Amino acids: CASSWTGSTKNIQYF.

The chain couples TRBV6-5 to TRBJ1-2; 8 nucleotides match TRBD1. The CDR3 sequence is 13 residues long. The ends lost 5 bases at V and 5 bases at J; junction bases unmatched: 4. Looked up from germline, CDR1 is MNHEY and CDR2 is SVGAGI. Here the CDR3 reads CASSTGGRYGYTF. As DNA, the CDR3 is TGTGCCAGCAGTACAGGGGGAAGATATGGCTACACCTTC.

The CDR3 bases are TGTGCCAGCAGCCCTGGACAGACCTATGGCTACACCTTC. It translates to CASSPGQTYGYTF. The gene calls are TRBV5-6 and TRBJ1-2; possible D gene TRBD1, 6 bases. Trimming shortened V by 4 bases and J by 4 bases, and 11 bases separated the two germline ends. The CDR3 loop spans 13 amino acids. Germline V gene sequence: CDR1 SGHDT, CDR2 YYEEEE.

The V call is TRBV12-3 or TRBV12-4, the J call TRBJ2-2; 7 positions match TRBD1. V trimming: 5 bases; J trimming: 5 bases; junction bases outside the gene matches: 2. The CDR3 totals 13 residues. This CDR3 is CASSLQGTGELFF. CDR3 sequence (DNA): TGTGCCAGCAGTCTACAGGGGACCGGGGAGCTGTTTTTT.